The present entry profiles one T cell receptor beta chain with its context. The antigen is not known. The entry originates in a study of cytomegalovirus exposure and HLA in healthy donors. On the study more broadly: The Caucasian-associated ancestry cluster contained roughly four fifths of the approximately 390 genotyped donors. General study points: In a later analysis, parvovirus B19, influenza, CMV and Epstein-Barr virus appeared linked to several top co-occurrence clusters. Analysis performed later showed TCR beta chains linked to HLA being more clonally expanded than equally common others. The authors later found most CMV-associated TCR beta chains appeared HLA-restricted.

Primers: 60 Vbeta forward and 13 Jbeta reverse. The table came from immunoSEQ multiplex PCR; TCRdb's copy has only in-frame clones and leaves some out. The sample has 130,000 to 150,000 clones; about four fifths are singletons. The CDR3 contains 14 residues. CDR1 is MRHNA and CDR2 is SNTAGT in the germline V gene. J lost 1 base, V lost 4 bases, and 2 bases had no gene match. The source material was PBMCs. This receptor was taken from a male donor in good health and CMV-seronegative. The gene calls are TRBV6-4 and TRBJ2-7; 9 bases agree with TRBD2. CDR3 region: CASSGLAGSYEQYF. As DNA, the CDR3 is TGTGCCAGCAGTGGGCTAGCGGGGTCCTACGAGCAGTACTTC.